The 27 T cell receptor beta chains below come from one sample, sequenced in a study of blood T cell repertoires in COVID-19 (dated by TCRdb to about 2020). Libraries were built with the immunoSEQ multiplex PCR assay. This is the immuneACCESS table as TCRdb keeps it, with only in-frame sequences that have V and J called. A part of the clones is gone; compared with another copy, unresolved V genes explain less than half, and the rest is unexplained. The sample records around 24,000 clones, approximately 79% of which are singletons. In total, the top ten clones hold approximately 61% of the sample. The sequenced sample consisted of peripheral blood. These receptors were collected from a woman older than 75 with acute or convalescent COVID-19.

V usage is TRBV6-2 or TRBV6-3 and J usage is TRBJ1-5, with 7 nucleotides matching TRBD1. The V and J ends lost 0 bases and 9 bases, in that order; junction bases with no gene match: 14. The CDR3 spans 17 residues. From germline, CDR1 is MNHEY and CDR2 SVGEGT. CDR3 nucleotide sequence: TGTGCCAGCAGTTACTCCGACAGCGCTATCAGGGGGAGGCCCCAGCATTTT. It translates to CASSYSDSAIRGRPQHF.

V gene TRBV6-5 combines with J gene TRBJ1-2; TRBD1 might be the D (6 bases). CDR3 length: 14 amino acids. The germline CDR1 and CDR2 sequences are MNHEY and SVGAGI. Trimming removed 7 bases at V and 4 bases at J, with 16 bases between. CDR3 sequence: CASTLTGTPYGYTF. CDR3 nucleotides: TGTGCCAGCACCCTAACAGGGACCCCCTATGGCTACACCTTC.

The DNA for the CDR3 is TGTGCCAGCGGCCGACAGGGTGGGGAGACCCAGTACTTC. This translates into CASGRQGGETQYF. This rearrangement joins TRBV7-3 to TRBJ2-5; 7 nucleotides align to TRBD1. Germline V lookup: CDR1 SGHTA, CDR2 FQGTGA. J gave up 5 bases and V 8 bases, and 8 bases lay outside the gene matches. The CDR3 has 13 residues. The entire variable domain, with the rest obtained from reference TRBV7-3 and TRBJ2-5, is as follows: GAGVSQTPSNKVTEKGKYVELRCDPISGHTALYWYRQSLGQGPEFLIYFQGTGAADDSGLPNDRFFAVRPEGSVSTLKIQRTERGDSAVYLCASGRQGGETQYFGPGTRLLVL.

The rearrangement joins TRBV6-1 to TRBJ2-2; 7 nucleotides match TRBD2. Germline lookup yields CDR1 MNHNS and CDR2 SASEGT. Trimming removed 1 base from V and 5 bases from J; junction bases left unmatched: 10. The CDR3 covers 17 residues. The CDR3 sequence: CASSEVGGRRLTGELFF. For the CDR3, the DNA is TGTGCCAGCAGTGAAGTGGGCGGGAGAAGGTTGACCGGGGAGCTGTTTTTT.

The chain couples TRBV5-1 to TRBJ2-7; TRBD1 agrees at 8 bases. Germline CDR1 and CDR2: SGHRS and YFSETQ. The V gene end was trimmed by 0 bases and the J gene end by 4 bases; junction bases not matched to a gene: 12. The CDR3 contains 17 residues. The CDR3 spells CASSLGSLAGGLYEQYF. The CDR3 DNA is TGCGCCAGCAGCTTGGGGTCTCTGGCAGGGGGCCTGTACGAGCAGTACTTC.

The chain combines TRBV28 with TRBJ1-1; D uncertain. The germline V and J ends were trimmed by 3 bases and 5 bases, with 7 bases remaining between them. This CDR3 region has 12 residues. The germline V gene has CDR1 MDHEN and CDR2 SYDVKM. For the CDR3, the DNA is TGTGCCAGCAGTTTCCCCGGGACTGAAGCTTTCTTT. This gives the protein CASSFPGTEAFF.

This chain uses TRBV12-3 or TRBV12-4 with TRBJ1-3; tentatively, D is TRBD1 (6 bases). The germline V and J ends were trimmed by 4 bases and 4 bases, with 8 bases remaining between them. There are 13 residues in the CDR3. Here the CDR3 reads CASSWGLGNTIYF. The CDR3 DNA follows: TGTGCCAGCAGTTGGGGGCTCGGAAACACCATATATTTT.

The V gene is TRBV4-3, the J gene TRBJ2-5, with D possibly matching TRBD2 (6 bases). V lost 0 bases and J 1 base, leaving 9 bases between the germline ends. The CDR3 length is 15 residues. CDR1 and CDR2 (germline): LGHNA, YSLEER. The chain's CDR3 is CASSQEKRAQETQYF. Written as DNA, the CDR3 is TGCGCCAGCAGCCAAGAGAAGCGGGCCCAAGAGACCCAGTACTTC.

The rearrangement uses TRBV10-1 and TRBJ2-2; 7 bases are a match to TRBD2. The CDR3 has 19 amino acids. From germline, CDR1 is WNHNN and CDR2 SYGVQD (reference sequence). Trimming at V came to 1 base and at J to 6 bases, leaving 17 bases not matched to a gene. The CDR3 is CASSEFLTGGPLRPGELFF. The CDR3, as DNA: TGCGCCAGCAGTGAGTTCCTGACGGGAGGCCCACTACGTCCCGGGGAGCTGTTTTTT.

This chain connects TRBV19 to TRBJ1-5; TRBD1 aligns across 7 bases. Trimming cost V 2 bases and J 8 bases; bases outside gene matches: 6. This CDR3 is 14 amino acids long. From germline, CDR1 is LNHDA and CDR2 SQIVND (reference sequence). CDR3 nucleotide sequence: TGTGCCAGTAGTATAATAGGGGGCGTCGAGCCCCAGCATTTT. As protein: CASSIIGGVEPQHF.

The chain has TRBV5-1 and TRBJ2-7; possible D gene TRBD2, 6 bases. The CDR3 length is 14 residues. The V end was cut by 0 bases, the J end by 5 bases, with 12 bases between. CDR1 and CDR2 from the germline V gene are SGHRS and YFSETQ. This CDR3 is CASSLAGGEDEQYF. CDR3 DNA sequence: TGCGCCAGCAGCTTGGCCGGAGGGGAAGACGAGCAGTACTTC.

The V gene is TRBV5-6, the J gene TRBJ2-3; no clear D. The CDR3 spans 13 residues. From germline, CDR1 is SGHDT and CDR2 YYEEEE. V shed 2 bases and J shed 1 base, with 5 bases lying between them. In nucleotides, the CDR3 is TGTGCCAGCAGCTTAACAGGCACAGATACGCAGTATTTT. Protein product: CASSLTGTDTQYF.

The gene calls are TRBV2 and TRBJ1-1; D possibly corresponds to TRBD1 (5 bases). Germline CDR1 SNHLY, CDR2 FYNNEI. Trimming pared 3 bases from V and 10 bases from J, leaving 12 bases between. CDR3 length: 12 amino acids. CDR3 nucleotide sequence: TGTGCCAGCAGTGATGGGGGGATTACAGCTTTCTTT. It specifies CASSDGGITAFF.

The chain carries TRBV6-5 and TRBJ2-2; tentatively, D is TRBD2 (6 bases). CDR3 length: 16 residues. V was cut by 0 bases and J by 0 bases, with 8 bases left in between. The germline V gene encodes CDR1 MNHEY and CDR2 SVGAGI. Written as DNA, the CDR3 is TGTGCCAGCAGTTACTCCGGGAGATCGAACACCGGGGAGCTGTTTTTT. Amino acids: CASSYSGRSNTGELFF.

For the CDR3, the DNA is TGCGCCAGCAGTAACAGCTTTAACACCGGGGAGCTGTTTTTT. This gives the protein CASSNSFNTGELFF. The chain links TRBV10-1 to TRBJ2-2; no clear D gene. The V and J ends lost 5 bases and 2 bases respectively, with 9 bases between them. This CDR3 is built from 14 residues. CDR1 is WNHNN and CDR2 is SYGVQD in the germline V gene (reference sequence).

Here the CDR3 DNA reads TGCGCCAGCACCCGCGAGCTAGCGGGGGGTCCCTACGAGCAGTACTTC. Its protein product is CASTRELAGGPYEQYF. The gene calls are TRBV23-1 and TRBJ2-7, with TRBD2 identical over 11 bases. Being an ORF, TRBV23-1 has a function that is uncertain. The CDR3 runs to 16 residues. The trim removed 7 bases at V and 2 bases at J, leaving 10 bases unmatched.

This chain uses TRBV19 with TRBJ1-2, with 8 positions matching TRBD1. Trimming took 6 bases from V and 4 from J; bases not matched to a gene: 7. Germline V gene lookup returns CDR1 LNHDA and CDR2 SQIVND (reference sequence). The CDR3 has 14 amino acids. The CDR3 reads CASSPTGGVYGYTF. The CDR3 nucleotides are TGTGCCAGTAGCCCTACAGGGGGTGTCTATGGCTACACCTTC.

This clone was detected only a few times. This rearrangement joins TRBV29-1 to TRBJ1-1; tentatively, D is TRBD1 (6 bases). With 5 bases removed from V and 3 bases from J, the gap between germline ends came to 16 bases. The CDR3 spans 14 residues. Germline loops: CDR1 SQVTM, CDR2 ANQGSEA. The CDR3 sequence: CSVRLGGPDTEAFF. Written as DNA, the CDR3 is TGCAGCGTTCGACTGGGGGGGCCGGACACTGAAGCTTTCTTT.

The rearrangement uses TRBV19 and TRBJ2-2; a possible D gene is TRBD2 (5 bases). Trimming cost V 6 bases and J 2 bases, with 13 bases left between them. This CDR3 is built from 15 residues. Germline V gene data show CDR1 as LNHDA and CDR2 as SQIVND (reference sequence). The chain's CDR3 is CASRYEGANTGELFF. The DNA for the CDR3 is TGTGCCAGTAGATACGAGGGAGCTAACACCGGGGAGCTGTTTTTT.

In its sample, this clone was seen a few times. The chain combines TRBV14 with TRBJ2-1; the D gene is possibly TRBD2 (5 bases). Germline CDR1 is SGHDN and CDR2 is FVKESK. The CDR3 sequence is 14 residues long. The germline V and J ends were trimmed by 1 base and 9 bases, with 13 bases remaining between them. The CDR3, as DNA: TGTGCCAGCAGCCAAGGTGTGGGAGTCCGTGAGCAGTTCTTC. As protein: CASSQGVGVREQFF.

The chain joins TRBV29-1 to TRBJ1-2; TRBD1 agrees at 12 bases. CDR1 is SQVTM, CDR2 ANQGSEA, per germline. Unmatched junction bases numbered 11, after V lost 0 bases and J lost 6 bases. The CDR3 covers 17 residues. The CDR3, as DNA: TGCAGCGTTGAAGATCGGGGACAGGGGGCCGCCAGGAATGGCTACACCTTC. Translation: CSVEDRGQGAARNGYTF.

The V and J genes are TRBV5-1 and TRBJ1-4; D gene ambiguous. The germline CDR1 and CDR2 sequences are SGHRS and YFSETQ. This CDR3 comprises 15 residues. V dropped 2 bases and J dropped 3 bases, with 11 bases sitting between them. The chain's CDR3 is CASSFLGGSNEKLFF. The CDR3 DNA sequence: TGCGCCAGCAGCTTTCTCGGCGGCTCTAATGAAAAACTGTTTTTT.

The CDR3 sequence: CASSFRQLTNYGYTF. The CDR3 bases are TGTGCCAGCAGCTTTAGACAGCTTACGAACTATGGCTACACCTTC. The chain uses TRBV6-5 and TRBJ1-2, with a possible D match to TRBD1 (5 bases). Germline values: CDR1 MNHEY, CDR2 SVGAGI. This CDR3 contains 15 residues. Trimming removed 6 bases from V and 2 bases from J, with 16 bases in between.

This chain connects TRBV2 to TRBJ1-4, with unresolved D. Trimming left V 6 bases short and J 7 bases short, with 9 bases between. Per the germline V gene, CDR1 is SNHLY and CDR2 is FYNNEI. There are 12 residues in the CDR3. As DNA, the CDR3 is TGTGCCAGCAGGGGCTTGCGTGAAAAACTGTTTTTT. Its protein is CASRGLREKLFF.

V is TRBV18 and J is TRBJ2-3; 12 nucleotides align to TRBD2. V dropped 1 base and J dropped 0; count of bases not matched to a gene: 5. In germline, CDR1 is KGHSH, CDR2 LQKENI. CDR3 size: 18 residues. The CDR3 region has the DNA TGTGCCAGCTCACCACGGGCTAGCGGGGGGGCTAGCACAGATACGCAGTATTTT. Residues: CASSPRASGGASTDTQYF.

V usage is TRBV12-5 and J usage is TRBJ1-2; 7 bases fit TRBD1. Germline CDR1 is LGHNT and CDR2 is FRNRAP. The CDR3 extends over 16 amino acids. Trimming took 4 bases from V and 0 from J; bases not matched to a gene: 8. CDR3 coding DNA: TGTGCTAGTGGTTCCGCCCGACAGGGTTCTAACTATGGCTACACCTTC. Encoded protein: CASGSARQGSNYGYTF.

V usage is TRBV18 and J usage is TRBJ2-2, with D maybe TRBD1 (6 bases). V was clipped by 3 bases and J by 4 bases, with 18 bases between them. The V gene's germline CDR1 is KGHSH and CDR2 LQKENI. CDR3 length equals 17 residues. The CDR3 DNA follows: TGTGCCAGCTCACCCCCGTCCCAGCAGGGGACCACCGGGGAGCTGTTTTTT. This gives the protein CASSPPSQQGTTGELFF.